These T cell receptor beta chains were read from a single sample in a study of OX40 agonist ivuxolimab in advanced cancers. Assay used: immunoSEQ multiplex PCR; TCRdb lists only in-frame clones, some missing. The sample carries about 60,000 clones, roughly 87% recorded once. Specimen: CD4+ or CD8+ T cells sorted from blood, collected in a trial of the OX40 agonist ivuxolimab. The receptors were gathered from an adult with an advanced solid tumor such as melanoma, head and neck, liver or kidney cancer. The CDR3 runs from the conserved cysteine through the conserved F or W. Each record gives: J gene, V gene, CDR3 protein.

j_call: TRBJ2-7; v_call: TRBV7-2; cdr3_aa: CASSRTGSQYEQYF
j_call: TRBJ1-4; v_call: TRBV28; cdr3_aa: CASSSLQLGFGEKLFF
j_call: TRBJ1-2; v_call: TRBV19; cdr3_aa: CASSFGADPNYGYTF
j_call: TRBJ2-2; v_call: TRBV18; cdr3_aa: CASSQLGDNTGELFF
j_call: TRBJ2-7; v_call: TRBV30; cdr3_aa: CAWSLNRGYEQYF
j_call: TRBJ2-7; v_call: TRBV6-5; cdr3_aa: CASRSVGTYEQYF
j_call: TRBJ1-5; v_call: TRBV7-9; cdr3_aa: CASSFQGEEPQHF
j_call: TRBJ2-3; v_call: TRBV6-1; cdr3_aa: CASSFDGSDTQYF
j_call: TRBJ2-7; v_call: TRBV5-6; cdr3_aa: CASSVGGSYEQYF
j_call: TRBJ2-7; v_call: TRBV2; cdr3_aa: CASSEVRWAETFYEQYF
j_call: TRBJ2-7; v_call: TRBV5-5; cdr3_aa: CASSLANRGDEQYF
j_call: TRBJ2-7; v_call: TRBV19; cdr3_aa: CASSMSSGVSSYEQYF
j_call: TRBJ1-2; v_call: TRBV29-1; cdr3_aa: CSSFEGKGGYTF
j_call: TRBJ2-5; v_call: TRBV5-1; cdr3_aa: CASSLSGTTQETQYF
j_call: TRBJ1-1; v_call: TRBV6-6; cdr3_aa: CASLWNTEAFF
j_call: TRBJ1-2; v_call: TRBV30; cdr3_aa: CAWRKTGVYGYTF
j_call: TRBJ2-5; v_call: TRBV6-1; cdr3_aa: CASSAGGWMETQYF
j_call: TRBJ2-3; v_call: TRBV14; cdr3_aa: CASSQDRVKGDTQYF
j_call: TRBJ2-7; v_call: TRBV28; cdr3_aa: CASSLGLLYEQYF
j_call: TRBJ2-7; v_call: TRBV5-1; cdr3_aa: CASSLQAGYEQYF
j_call: TRBJ2-3; v_call: TRBV19; cdr3_aa: CASSSRGALGTDTQYF
j_call: TRBJ1-5; v_call: TRBV6-1; cdr3_aa: CASSEHGGGSNQPQHF
j_call: TRBJ1-2; v_call: TRBV19; cdr3_aa: CASSITGDGNYGYTF
j_call: TRBJ2-1; v_call: TRBV9; cdr3_aa: CASSVAQGTRSGSQMYNEQFF
j_call: TRBJ2-7; v_call: TRBV18; cdr3_aa: CASSPASLPEEQYF
j_call: TRBJ2-5; v_call: TRBV7-9; cdr3_aa: CASSHSGGQETQYF
j_call: TRBJ2-3; v_call: TRBV5-6; cdr3_aa: CASSLVSGRARGTDTQYF
j_call: TRBJ2-7; v_call: TRBV6-5; cdr3_aa: CASSSTGGITYEQYF
j_call: TRBJ2-7; v_call: TRBV5-1; cdr3_aa: CASSKRTASYEQYF
j_call: TRBJ2-7; v_call: TRBV7-2; cdr3_aa: CASSLSTGSGSYEQYF
j_call: TRBJ2-3; v_call: TRBV30; cdr3_aa: CAWAGLAGTDTQYF
j_call: TRBJ2-5; v_call: TRBV5-1; cdr3_aa: CASSVGRLGRIQETQYF
j_call: TRBJ1-1; v_call: TRBV5-4; cdr3_aa: CASSLTGGNTEAFF
j_call: TRBJ2-5; v_call: TRBV27; cdr3_aa: CASRPGGQETQYF
j_call: TRBJ2-3; v_call: TRBV10-1; cdr3_aa: CASSKGSTDTQYF
j_call: TRBJ1-5; v_call: TRBV2; cdr3_aa: CASSGAGSDQPQHF
j_call: TRBJ2-7; v_call: TRBV27; cdr3_aa: CASRRSLAGGAEQYF
j_call: TRBJ2-7; v_call: TRBV6-4; cdr3_aa: CASSESEQYF
j_call: TRBJ2-7; v_call: TRBV15; cdr3_aa: CATSRDRLGRSSYEQYF
j_call: TRBJ1-4; v_call: TRBV7-9; cdr3_aa: CASSRPGQGNEKLFF
j_call: TRBJ1-1; v_call: TRBV5-8; cdr3_aa: CASSLDLGMDTEAFF
j_call: TRBJ2-2; v_call: TRBV30; cdr3_aa: CAWKYQNTGELFF
j_call: TRBJ1-1; v_call: TRBV18; cdr3_aa: CASSPDQDREAFF
j_call: TRBJ2-2; v_call: TRBV6-5; cdr3_aa: CASSFPPADTGELFF
j_call: TRBJ1-5; v_call: TRBV6-6; cdr3_aa: CASRRQGSQPQHF
j_call: TRBJ1-5; v_call: TRBV19; cdr3_aa: CASRVAGPNQPQHF
j_call: TRBJ2-7; v_call: TRBV19; cdr3_aa: CASSTGRSYEQYF
j_call: TRBJ2-1; v_call: TRBV10-3; cdr3_aa: CAISVPPGLAGSSYNEQFF
j_call: TRBJ1-4; v_call: TRBV5-1; cdr3_aa: CASSSQGDNEKLFF
j_call: TRBJ2-1; v_call: TRBV25-1; cdr3_aa: CASSDTGSHTWNEQFF
j_call: TRBJ2-7; v_call: TRBV29-1; cdr3_aa: CSVWLGTGGPEQYF
j_call: TRBJ2-2; v_call: TRBV4-3; cdr3_aa: CASSQDPSGFSDTGELFF
j_call: TRBJ2-1; v_call: TRBV11-2; cdr3_aa: CASRPGLAGVEQFF
j_call: TRBJ2-3; v_call: TRBV2; cdr3_aa: CASSAGTLGDTQYF
j_call: TRBJ2-7; v_call: TRBV7-9; cdr3_aa: CASSAPGLGLGEQYF
j_call: TRBJ2-7; v_call: TRBV7-8; cdr3_aa: CASGGRSYEQYF
j_call: TRBJ1-2; v_call: TRBV7-8; cdr3_aa: CASSLAGQASYTF
j_call: TRBJ2-1; v_call: TRBV5-1; cdr3_aa: CASSPTISHNEQFF
j_call: TRBJ1-1; v_call: TRBV4-1; cdr3_aa: CASSQDRTERTEAFF